These T cell receptor beta chains were read from a single sample in a study of lymphopenia after photon versus proton radiotherapy. Sequenced by immunoSEQ multiplex PCR; TCRdb stores in-frame clones only, minus some. The sample carries 35,000 to 45,000 clones, over 75% recorded once. This specimen was peripheral blood, taken from a patient treated with proton-based radiotherapy. All receptors come from a woman in her seventies with pancreatic cancer. Each CDR3 is given with its conserved first and last residue. The D gene is left open where the match is weak. The size entry is marked missing in some rows and otherwise reads once, few, many or a size class.

v_gene	abundance	d_gene	j_gene	CDR3aa	CDR3nt
TRBV7-9	.	.	TRBJ2-1	CASSLSRENEQFF	TGTGCCAGCAGCTTATCCAGGGAGAATGAGCAGTTCTTC
TRBV5-1	.	.	TRBJ1-2	CASSLGWENYGYTF	TGCGCCAGCAGCTTGGGATGGGAGAACTATGGCTACACCTTC
TRBV21-1	once	.	TRBJ1-1	CASSLNGGNTEAFF	TGTGCCAGCAGCTTAAACGGGGGGAACACTGAAGCTTTCTTT
TRBV7-2	few	.	TRBJ2-5	CASSRIRGVETQYF	TGTGCCAGCAGCCGAATAAGGGGAGTAGAGACCCAGTACTTC
TRBV6-5	.	TRBD1	TRBJ1-2	CASGWTGGSIPTF	TGTGCCAGCGGCTGGACAGGGGGATCTATCCCTACCTTC
TRBV2	.	TRBD1	TRBJ1-3	CARGGSLGGNTIYF	TGTGCCAGAGGGGGCAGTCTTGGCGGGAACACCATATATTTT
TRBV30	.	.	TRBJ2-2	CAWTADRELFF	TGTGCCTGGACCGCGGATAGGGAGCTGTTTTTT
TRBV2	few	TRBD2	TRBJ2-7	CASSGGARSYEQYF	TGTGCCAGCAGCGGGGGGGCGCGGTCCTACGAGCAGTACTTC
TRBV7-2	few	.	TRBJ1-5	CASSLGPGNNQPQHF	TGTGCCAGCAGCTTGGGGCCAGGCAACAATCAGCCCCAGCATTTT
TRBV19	.	TRBD2	TRBJ2-2	CASSRTSTGELFF	TGTGCCAGTAGTAGGACTAGCACCGGGGAGCTGTTTTTT
TRBV4-2	.	TRBD2	TRBJ2-1	CASSQEPPGGLVSYNEQFF	TGTGCCAGCAGCCAAGAACCGCCGGGGGGGCTCGTTTCCTACAATGAGCAGTTCTTC
TRBV7-2	.	.	TRBJ2-7	CASSSRGGINGIYEQYF	TGTGCCAGCAGCTCCAGGGGTGGGATCAATGGGATCTACGAGCAGTACTTC
TRBV19	.	TRBD2	TRBJ2-7	CASSSSGGDVYEQYF	TGTGCCAGTAGTAGCTCGGGAGGGGACGTTTACGAGCAGTACTTC
TRBV13	.	.	TRBJ1-3	CASSLRGNTIYF	TGTGCCAGCAGCTTACGGGGAAACACCATATATTTT
TRBV11-2	.	TRBD1	TRBJ1-2	CASRQWRDREVYGYTF	TGTGCCAGCAGGCAGTGGCGGGACAGGGAGGTCTATGGCTACACCTTC
TRBV7-2	few	TRBD2	TRBJ2-1	CASSLAVLAGGEQFF	TGTGCCAGCAGCTTAGCAGTTCTAGCGGGAGGCGAGCAGTTCTTC
TRBV7-9	.	TRBD2	TRBJ2-7	CASSPGLAGVHEQYF	TGTGCCAGCAGCCCCGGACTAGCGGGAGTCCACGAGCAGTACTTC
TRBV6-6	.	TRBD1	TRBJ2-7	CASSKGDSDYEQYF	TGTGCCAGCAGTAAGGGGGACAGTGACTACGAGCAGTACTTC
TRBV5-1	.	TRBD2	TRBJ2-5	CASSGASGRALLHETQYF	TGCGCCAGCAGCGGCGCTAGCGGGAGGGCTCTTTTACACGAGACCCAGTACTTC
TRBV7-9	once	.	TRBJ2-1	CASIRTEVQGEQFF	TGTGCCAGCATTCGAACGGAAGTTCAGGGTGAGCAGTTCTTC
TRBV6-1	.	TRBD2	TRBJ2-1	CASSVFSGRNNEQFF	TGTGCCAGCAGTGTATTTAGCGGGAGAAACAATGAGCAGTTCTTC
TRBV7-2	.	TRBD1	TRBJ2-1	CASKYGSAGTGDFF	TGTGCCAGCAAGTACGGAAGTGCCGGGACAGGGGATTTCTTC
TRBV7-6	.	.	TRBJ1-2	CASSPTHLNYGYTF	TGTGCCAGCAGCCCGACACATCTTAACTATGGCTACACCTTC
TRBV27	once	.	TRBJ2-7	CASSLPSLEQYF	TGTGCCAGCAGTTTACCCTCCCTCGAGCAGTACTTC
TRBV9	few	.	TRBJ2-3	CASSASEITQYF	TGTGCCAGCAGCGCTAGCGAGATCACGCAGTATTTT
TRBV7-2	.	.	TRBJ2-5	CASSLAWAPYEETQYF	TGTGCCAGCAGCTTAGCGTGGGCCCCCTACGAAGAGACCCAGTACTTC
TRBV5-1	.	TRBD1	TRBJ1-5	CASSLETGENQPQHF	TGCGCCAGCAGCTTGGAGACAGGGGAGAATCAGCCCCAGCATTTT
TRBV9	.	.	TRBJ2-5	CASSVEQGLQETQYF	TGTGCCAGCAGCGTAGAGCAGGGGTTGCAAGAGACCCAGTACTTC
TRBV6-5	once	.	TRBJ1-2	CASSYGERQLPRGYTF	TGTGCCAGCAGTTATGGGGAGAGGCAGCTCCCGCGTGGCTACACCTTC
TRBV6-5	.	TRBD2	TRBJ2-5	CASAVTLAGQETQYF	TGTGCCAGCGCCGTCACACTAGCGGGCCAAGAGACCCAGTACTTC
TRBV5-1	.	.	TRBJ1-3	CASSRGQTGNTIYF	TGCGCCAGCAGCCGAGGACAGACTGGAAACACCATATATTTT
TRBV6-5	.	TRBD1	TRBJ1-6	CASSYGTGRDSPLHF	TGTGCCAGCAGTTACGGGACAGGAAGAGATTCACCCCTCCACTTT
TRBV5-4	once	.	TRBJ1-1	CASTPGGEVAEAFF	TGTGCCAGCACCCCGGGGGGGGAGGTCGCTGAAGCTTTCTTT
TRBV19	.	TRBD2	TRBJ2-1	CASRLIAGGRVNEQFF	TGTGCCAGTAGGCTAATAGCGGGAGGGCGAGTCAATGAGCAGTTCTTC
TRBV4-2	few	.	TRBJ2-6	CASSQGQGSYSGANVLTF	TGTGCCAGCAGCCAAGGGCAGGGAAGCTACTCTGGGGCCAACGTCCTGACTTTC
TRBV27	.	TRBD2	TRBJ2-7	CASSLASGTSYEQYF	TGTGCCAGCAGTTTGGCTAGCGGAACCTCCTACGAGCAGTACTTC
TRBV28	.	TRBD1	TRBJ2-1	CASSPTGGTGAYNEQFF	TGTGCCAGCAGTCCCACCGGCGGGACAGGGGCTTACAATGAGCAGTTCTTC
TRBV27	.	.	TRBJ1-6	CASSFSGTGSPLHF	TGTGCCAGCAGTTTTTCAGGGACCGGTTCACCCCTCCACTTT
TRBV6-5	.	.	TRBJ2-1	CASSYPGVSNEQFF	TGTGCCAGCAGTTACCCGGGAGTCTCCAATGAGCAGTTCTTC
TRBV6-5	few	TRBD1	TRBJ1-4	CASSYSDREINEKLFF	TGTGCCAGCAGTTACTCTGACAGGGAGATTAATGAAAAACTGTTTTTT
TRBV19	.	.	TRBJ1-5	CASSSLGFGQPQHF	TGTGCCAGTAGTAGTCTGGGATTCGGTCAGCCCCAGCATTTT
TRBV14	.	.	TRBJ2-1	CASSFLQMASYNEQFF	TGTGCCAGCAGCTTCCTACAGATGGCTTCCTACAATGAGCAGTTCTTC
TRBV7-2	.	.	TRBJ2-7	CASSYTRDSSSEQYF	TGTGCCAGCAGCTATACAAGGGACTCATCCTCCGAGCAGTACTTC
TRBV28	.	.	TRBJ1-2	CASSLLTWGYTF	TGTGCCAGCAGTTTACTAACTTGGGGCTACACCTTC
TRBV5-4	.	.	TRBJ1-2	CASSPVPSIWGYTF	TGTGCCAGCAGCCCCGTTCCCAGTATCTGGGGCTACACCTTC
TRBV11-2	.	.	TRBJ2-7	CASSLPWDGAYEQYF	TGTGCCAGCAGCTTACCCTGGGACGGGGCCTACGAGCAGTACTTC
TRBV11-2	.	.	TRBJ1-2	CASRPGRGANLRGYTF	TGTGCCAGCAGGCCGGGGAGGGGCGCTAATCTAAGAGGCTACACCTTC
TRBV23-1	once	.	TRBJ2-1	CASSQTGHNEQFF	TGCGCCAGCAGTCAAACAGGCCACAATGAGCAGTTCTTC
TRBV28	.	TRBD2	TRBJ2-3	CASSKGTSVLLF	TGTGCCAGCAGTAAGGGGACTAGCGTCCTTTTATTT
TRBV4-3	.	TRBD1	TRBJ1-2	CASSPSGQFNYGYTF	TGCGCCAGCAGCCCGTCGGGACAGTTTAACTATGGCTACACCTTC
TRBV5-4	few	TRBD1	TRBJ1-1	CASSPRTGLNTEAFF	TGTGCCAGCAGCCCCCGGACAGGGCTGAACACTGAAGCTTTCTTT
TRBV18	.	TRBD2	TRBJ2-7	CASSPPRLAGGRSYEQYF	TGTGCCAGCTCACCACCGAGACTAGCGGGAGGTCGTTCCTACGAGCAGTACTTC